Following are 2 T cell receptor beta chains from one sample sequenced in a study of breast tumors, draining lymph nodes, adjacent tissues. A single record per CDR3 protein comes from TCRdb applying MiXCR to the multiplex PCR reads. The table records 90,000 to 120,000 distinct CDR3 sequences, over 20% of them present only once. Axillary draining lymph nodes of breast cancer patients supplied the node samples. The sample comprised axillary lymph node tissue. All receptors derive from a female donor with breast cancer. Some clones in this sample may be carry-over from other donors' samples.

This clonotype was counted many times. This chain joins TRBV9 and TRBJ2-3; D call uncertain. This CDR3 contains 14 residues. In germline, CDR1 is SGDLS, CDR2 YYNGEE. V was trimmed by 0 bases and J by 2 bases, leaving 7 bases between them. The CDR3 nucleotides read TGTGCCAGCAGCGTAGACGGCTACACAGATACGCAGTATTTT. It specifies CASSVDGYTDTQYF. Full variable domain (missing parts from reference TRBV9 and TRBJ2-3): DSGVTQTPKHLITATGQRVTLRCSPRSGDLSVYWYQQSLDQGLQFLIQYYNGEERAKGNILERFSAQQFPDLHSELNLSSLELGDSALYFCASSVDGYTDTQYFGPGTRLTVL.

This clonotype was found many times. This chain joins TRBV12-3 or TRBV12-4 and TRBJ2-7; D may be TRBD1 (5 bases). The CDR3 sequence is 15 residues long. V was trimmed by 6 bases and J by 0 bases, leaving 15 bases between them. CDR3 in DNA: TGTGCCAGCAGACGTGGGGCATCAAGCTCCTACGAGCAGTACTTC. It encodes CASRRGASSSYEQYF.